This note documents a single T cell receptor (beta chain) sequence. This record belongs to a study of shared clonotypes between healthy human individuals. Naive CD8 isolation took CD45RO-negative cells positively selected for CCR7 and excluded terminally differentiated effector memory CD45RA+ cells. The study ran the assay at deep level. Sequencing used immunoSEQ multiplex PCR; TCRdb keeps in-frame clones, though not all of them. This sample carries about 2 million clones, roughly 95% of them seen once, and the ten largest clones take around 1.1%. This CDR3 has 11 residues. In germline, CDR1 is LGHNA, CDR2 YSLEER. V shed 4 bases and J shed 9 bases, with 7 bases lying between them.

The receptor was derived from a man aged 18 to 35 in good health. The chain combines TRBV4-3 with TRBJ2-1; the D is unclear. The specimen sequenced was naive CD8+ T cells sorted from blood. The CDR3 region is CASSPKCEQFF. The DNA of the CDR3 is TGCGCCAGCAGCCCTAAGTGTGAGCAGTTCTTC.